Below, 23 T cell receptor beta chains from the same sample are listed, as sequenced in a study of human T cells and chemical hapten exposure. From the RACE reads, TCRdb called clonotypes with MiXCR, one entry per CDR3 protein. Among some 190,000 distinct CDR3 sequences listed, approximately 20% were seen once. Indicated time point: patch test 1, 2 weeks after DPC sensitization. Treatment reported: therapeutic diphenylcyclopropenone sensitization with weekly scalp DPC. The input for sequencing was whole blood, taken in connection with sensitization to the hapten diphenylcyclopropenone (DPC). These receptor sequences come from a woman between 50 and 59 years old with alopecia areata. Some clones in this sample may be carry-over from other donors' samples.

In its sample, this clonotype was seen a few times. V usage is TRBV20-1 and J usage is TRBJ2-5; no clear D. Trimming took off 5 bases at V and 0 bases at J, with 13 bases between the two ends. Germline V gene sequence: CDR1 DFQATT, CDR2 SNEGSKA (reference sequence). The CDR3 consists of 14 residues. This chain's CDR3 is CSAFGPIHQETQYF. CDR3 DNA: TGCAGTGCTTTTGGTCCGATCCACCAAGAGACCCAGTACTTC.

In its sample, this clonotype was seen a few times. In DNA, the CDR3 is TGCAGCGCATTTTTACGCGGCGGCTACACCTTC. As protein: CSAFLRGGYTF. The genes are TRBV29-1 and TRBJ1-2; no clear D gene. V lost 7 bases, J lost 8 bases, and 14 bases lay in between. CDR3 length: 11 residues. From germline, CDR1 is SQVTM and CDR2 ANQGSEA.

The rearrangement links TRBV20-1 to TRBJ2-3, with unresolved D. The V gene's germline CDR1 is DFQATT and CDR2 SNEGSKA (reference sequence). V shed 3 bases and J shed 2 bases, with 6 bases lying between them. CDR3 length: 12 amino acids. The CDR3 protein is CSARENTDTQYF. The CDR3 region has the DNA TGCAGTGCTAGGGAGAACACAGATACGCAGTATTTT.

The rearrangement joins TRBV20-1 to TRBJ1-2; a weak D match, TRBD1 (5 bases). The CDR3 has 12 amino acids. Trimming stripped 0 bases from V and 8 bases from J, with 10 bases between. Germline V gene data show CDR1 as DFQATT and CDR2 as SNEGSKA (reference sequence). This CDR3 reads CSAREGARGYTF. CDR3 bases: TGCAGTGCTAGAGAAGGGGCTCGCGGCTACACCTTC.

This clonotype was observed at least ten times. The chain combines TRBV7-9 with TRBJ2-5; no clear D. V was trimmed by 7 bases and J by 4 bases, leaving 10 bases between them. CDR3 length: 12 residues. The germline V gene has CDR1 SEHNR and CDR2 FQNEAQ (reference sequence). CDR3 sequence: CASIRLRETQYF. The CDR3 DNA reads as TGTGCCAGCATTAGATTAAGAGAGACCCAGTACTTC.

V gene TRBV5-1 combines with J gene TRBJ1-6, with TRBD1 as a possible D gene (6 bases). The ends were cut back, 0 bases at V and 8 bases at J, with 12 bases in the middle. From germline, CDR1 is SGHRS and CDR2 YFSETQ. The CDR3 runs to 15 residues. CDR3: CASSLEGGRDSPLHF. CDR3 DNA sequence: TGCGCCAGCAGCTTGGAGGGGGGGCGAGATTCACCCCTCCACTTT.

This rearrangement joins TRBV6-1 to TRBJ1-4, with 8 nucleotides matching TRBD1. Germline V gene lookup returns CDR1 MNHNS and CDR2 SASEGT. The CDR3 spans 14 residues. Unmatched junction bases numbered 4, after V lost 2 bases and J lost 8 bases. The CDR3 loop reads CASSESTGGEKLFF. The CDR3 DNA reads TGTGCCAGCAGTGAATCCACAGGGGGAGAAAAACTGTTTTTT.

This chain's CDR3 is CASSLVGFNQPQHF. CDR3 DNA: TGTGCCAGCAGCTTAGTAGGGTTCAATCAGCCCCAGCATTTT. The chain carries TRBV7-8 and TRBJ1-5, with D hard to call. The germline V and J ends were trimmed by 1 base and 3 bases, with 7 bases remaining between them. The CDR3 sequence is 14 residues long. Germline V gives CDR1 SGHVS, CDR2 FQNEAQ.

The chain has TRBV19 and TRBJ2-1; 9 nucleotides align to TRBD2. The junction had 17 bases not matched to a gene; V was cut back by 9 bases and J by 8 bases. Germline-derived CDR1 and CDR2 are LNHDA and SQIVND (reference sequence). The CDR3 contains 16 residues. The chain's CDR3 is CASSMVAGAHRDEQFF. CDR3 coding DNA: TGTGCCAGCAGCATGGTAGCGGGGGCTCATCGGGATGAGCAGTTCTTC.

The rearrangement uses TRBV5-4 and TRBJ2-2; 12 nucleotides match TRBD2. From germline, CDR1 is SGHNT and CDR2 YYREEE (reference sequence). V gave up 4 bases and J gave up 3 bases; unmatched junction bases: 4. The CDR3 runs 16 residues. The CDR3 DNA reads TGTGCCAGCAGCGGATGGACTAGCGGGGACACCGGGGAGCTGTTTTTT. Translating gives CASSGWTSGDTGELFF.

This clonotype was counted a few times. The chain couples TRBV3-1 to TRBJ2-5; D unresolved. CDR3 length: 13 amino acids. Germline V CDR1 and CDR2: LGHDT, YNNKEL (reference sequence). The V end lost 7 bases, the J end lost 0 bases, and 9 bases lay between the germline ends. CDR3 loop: CASKVTHQETQYF. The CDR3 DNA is TGTGCCAGCAAAGTGACTCACCAAGAGACCCAGTACTTC.

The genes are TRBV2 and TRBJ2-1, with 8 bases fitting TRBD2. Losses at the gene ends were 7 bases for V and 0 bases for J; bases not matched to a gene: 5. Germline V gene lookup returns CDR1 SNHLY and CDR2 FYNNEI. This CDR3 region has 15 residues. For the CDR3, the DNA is TGTGCCAGCATCCAAAGCGGGAGCTCCTACAATGAGCAGTTCTTC. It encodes CASIQSGSSYNEQFF.

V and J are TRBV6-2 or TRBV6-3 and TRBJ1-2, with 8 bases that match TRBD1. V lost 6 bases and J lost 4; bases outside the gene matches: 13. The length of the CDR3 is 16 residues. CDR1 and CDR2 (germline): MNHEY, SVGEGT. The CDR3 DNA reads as TGTGCCAGCAGCCCCACCGGCCAGGGGGCTACCTATGGCTACACCTTC. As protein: CASSPTGQGATYGYTF.

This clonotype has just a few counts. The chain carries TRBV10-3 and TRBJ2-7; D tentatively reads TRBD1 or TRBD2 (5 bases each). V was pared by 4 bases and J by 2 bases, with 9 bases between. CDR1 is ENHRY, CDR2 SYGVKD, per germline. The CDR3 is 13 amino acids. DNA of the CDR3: TGTGCCATCAGTGGTGGGGGACCCTACGAGCAGTACTTC. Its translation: CAISGGGPYEQYF.

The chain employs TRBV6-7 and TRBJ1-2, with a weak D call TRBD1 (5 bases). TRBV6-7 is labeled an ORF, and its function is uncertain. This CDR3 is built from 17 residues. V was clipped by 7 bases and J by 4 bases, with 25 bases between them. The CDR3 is CASTLAKGVRTPYGYTF. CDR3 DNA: TGTGCCAGCACTCTAGCGAAAGGGGTTAGGACACCCTATGGCTACACCTTC.

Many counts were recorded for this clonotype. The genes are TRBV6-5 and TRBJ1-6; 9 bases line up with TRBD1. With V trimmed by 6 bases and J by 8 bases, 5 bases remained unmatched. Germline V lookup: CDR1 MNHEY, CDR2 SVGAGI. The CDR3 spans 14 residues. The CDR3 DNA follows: TGTGCCAGCAGGGAGGGGACAGGGTATTCACCCCTCCACTTT. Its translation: CASREGTGYSPLHF.

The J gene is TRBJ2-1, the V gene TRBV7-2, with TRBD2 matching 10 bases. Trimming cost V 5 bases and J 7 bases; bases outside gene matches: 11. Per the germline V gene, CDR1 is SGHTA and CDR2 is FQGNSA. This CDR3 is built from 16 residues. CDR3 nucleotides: TGTGCCAGCAGCCCGGATCTAGCGGGAGTGAAGAATGAGCAGTTCTTC. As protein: CASSPDLAGVKNEQFF.

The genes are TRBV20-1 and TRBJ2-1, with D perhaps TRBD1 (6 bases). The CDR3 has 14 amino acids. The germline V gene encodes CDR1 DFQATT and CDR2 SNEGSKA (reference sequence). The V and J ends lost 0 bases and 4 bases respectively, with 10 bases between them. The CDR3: CSARDRTAYNEQFF. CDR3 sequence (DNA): TGCAGTGCTAGAGATCGGACAGCTTACAATGAGCAGTTCTTC.

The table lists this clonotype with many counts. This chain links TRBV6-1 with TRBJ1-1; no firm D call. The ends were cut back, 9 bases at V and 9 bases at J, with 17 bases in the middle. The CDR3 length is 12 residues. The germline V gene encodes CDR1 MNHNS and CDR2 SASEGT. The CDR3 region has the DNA TGTGCCAGTTGGACCCGAGGGTCTCAAGCTTTCTTT. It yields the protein CASWTRGSQAFF.

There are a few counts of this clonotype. The DNA of the CDR3 is TGTGCCAGCAAGGACAGGGTACCCTACGAGCAGTACTTC. This gives the protein CASKDRVPYEQYF. The rearrangement uses TRBV2 and TRBJ2-7; 8 bases align to TRBD1. V gave up 7 bases and J gave up 2 bases; unmatched junction bases: 4. Per germline, CDR1 SNHLY and CDR2 FYNNEI. The CDR3 is made up of 13 amino acids.

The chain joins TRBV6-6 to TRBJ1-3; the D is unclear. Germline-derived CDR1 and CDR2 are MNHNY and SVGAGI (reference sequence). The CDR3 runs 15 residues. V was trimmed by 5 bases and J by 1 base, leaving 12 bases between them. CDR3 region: CASSEEGWSGNTIYF. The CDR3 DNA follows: TGTGCCAGCAGTGAGGAGGGTTGGTCTGGAAACACCATATATTTT.

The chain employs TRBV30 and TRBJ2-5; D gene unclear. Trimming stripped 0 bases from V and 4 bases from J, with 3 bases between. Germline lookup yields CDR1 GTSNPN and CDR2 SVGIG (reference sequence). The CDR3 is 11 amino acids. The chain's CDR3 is CAWSVGETQYF. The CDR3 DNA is TGTGCCTGGAGTGTTGGAGAGACCCAGTACTTC.

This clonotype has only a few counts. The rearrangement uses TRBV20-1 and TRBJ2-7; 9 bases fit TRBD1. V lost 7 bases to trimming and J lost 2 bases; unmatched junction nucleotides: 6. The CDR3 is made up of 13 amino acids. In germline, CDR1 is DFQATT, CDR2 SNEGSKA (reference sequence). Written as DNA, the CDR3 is TGCAGTGGTACACAGGGGGCCCCCTACGAGCAGTACTTC. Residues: CSGTQGAPYEQYF.